This T cell receptor beta chain was sequenced for a study of blood T cell repertoires in COVID-19 (dated by TCRdb to the early 2020s). Context from the whole study: The collaborator samples originated in the United States, Italy and Spain and spanned the acute and convalescent phases of COVID-19. The repertoires were released in a freely available public database intended as a resource for research on the immune response to SARS-CoV-2. The material from the prospective study consisted of cDNA or gDNA derived from T cells, B-cell-depleted T cells, or PBMCs. The samples were drawn from two sources: the first 160 participants of the ongoing ImmuneRACE study, and 1,200 or so subjects contributed by 6 global collaborators. Where HLA class I and class II types were available, the types were taken from metadata supplied by the sample provider, not from assay-based typing. The sample metadata nearly always contained a de-identified subject ID, COVID-19 status, age in years and sex. Subjects who had been exposed to COVID-19, were actively infected with it, or had recovered from it provided the deeply sampled blood TCRbeta repertoires that made up the dataset.

Paper-wide results and their limitations: How much clinical and demographic metadata was included differed by source and by participant, and the metadata was provided uncurated.

Each collaborating institution followed its own protocols to collect whole blood in K2EDTA tubes. For TCRbeta analysis, collaborators shipped samples in one of three forms: frozen whole blood, isolated PBMCs, or DNA extracted from either of those sample types. Concerning this clone: What antigen it recognizes has not been identified. No much larger clone exists at a distance of one base, and base qualities are not known.

TCRbeta CDR3 regions were amplified from genomic DNA using the immunoSEQ Assay, a bias-controlled multiplex PCR. The source study handled its data this way. The number of nucleated cells in each sample was estimated from the amplification of reference gene primers within the assay. Sequence reads were collapsed and filtered to measure the absolute abundance of every unique TCRbeta CDR3 rearrangement. For each sample, productive Simpson clonality was calculated as the square root of Simpson's diversity index over productive rearrangements. Held by TCRdb, this immuneACCESS table contains in-frame sequences only and omits some clones. Under half of the omission traces to an unresolved V gene where checked; the cause of the rest is unknown. The V and J calls and clone size were taken over from that table, and D and trimming were inferred from the DNA. The sample yields about 240,000 clones; approximately 78% were counted once. The ten largest clonotypes hold roughly 12% of the sample.

Including cysteine and phenylalanine, the CDR3 has 14 amino acids. CDR3 DNA is the only sequence kept; it has 42 bases, read in frame from the first base. From a lookup of the germline V gene, CDR1 and CDR2 are MRHNA and SNTAGT. V loses 5 bases at its end and J loses 7 bases; junction bases beyond the gene matches: 6. This receptor chain uses TRBV6-4 and TRBJ2-1, and TRBD1 aligns with 9 junction nucleotides. This clonotype was obtained from a woman in her sixties or seventies with active or convalescent COVID-19. Sequencing was done on a sample of peripheral blood. Here the CDR3 is given as CASSSGQGQNEQFF. DNA sequence: TGTGCCAGCAGTTCGGGACAGGGCCAAAATGAGCAGTTCTTC.